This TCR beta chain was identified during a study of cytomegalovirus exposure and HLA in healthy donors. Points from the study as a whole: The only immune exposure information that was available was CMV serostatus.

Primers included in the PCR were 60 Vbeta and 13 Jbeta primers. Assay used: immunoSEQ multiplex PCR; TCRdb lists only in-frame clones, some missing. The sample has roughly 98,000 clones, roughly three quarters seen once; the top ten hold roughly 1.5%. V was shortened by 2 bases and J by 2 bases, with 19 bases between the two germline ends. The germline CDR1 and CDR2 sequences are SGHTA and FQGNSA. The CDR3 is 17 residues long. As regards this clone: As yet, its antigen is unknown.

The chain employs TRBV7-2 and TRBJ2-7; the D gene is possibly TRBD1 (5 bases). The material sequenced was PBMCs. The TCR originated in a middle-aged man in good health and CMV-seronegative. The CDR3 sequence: CASSLSISSRAPYEQYF. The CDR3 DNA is TGTGCCAGCAGCTTATCGATATCCAGCAGGGCCCCCTACGAGCAGTACTTC.